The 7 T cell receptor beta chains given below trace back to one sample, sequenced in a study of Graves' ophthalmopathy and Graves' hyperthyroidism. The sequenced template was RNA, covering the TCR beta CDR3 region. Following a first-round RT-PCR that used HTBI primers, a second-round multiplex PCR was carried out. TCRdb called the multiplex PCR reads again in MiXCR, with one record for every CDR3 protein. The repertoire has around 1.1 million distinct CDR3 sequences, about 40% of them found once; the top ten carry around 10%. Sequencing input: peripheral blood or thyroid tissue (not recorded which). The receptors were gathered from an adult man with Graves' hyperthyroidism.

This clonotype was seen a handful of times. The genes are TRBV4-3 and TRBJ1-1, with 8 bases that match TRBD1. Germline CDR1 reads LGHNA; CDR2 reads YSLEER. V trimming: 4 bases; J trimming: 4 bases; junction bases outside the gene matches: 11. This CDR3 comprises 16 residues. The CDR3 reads CASSRIGQGGSTEAFF. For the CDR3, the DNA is TGCGCCAGCAGCCGAATAGGACAGGGAGGTAGCACTGAAGCTTTCTTT.

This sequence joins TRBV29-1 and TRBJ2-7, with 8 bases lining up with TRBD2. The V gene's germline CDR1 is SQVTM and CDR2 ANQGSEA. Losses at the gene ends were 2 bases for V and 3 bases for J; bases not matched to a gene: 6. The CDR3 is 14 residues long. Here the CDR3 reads CSVEFPTSVYEQYF. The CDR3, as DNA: TGCAGCGTTGAATTCCCGACTAGCGTCTACGAGCAGTACTTC.

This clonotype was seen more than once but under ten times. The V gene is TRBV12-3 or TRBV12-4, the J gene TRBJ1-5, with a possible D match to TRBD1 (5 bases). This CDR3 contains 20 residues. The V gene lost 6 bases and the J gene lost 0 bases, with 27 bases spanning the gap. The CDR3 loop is CASRAGRGQMEDNSNQPQHF. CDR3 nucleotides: TGTGCCAGCAGAGCCGGGAGGGGCCAAATGGAAGACAATAGCAATCAGCCCCAGCATTTT.

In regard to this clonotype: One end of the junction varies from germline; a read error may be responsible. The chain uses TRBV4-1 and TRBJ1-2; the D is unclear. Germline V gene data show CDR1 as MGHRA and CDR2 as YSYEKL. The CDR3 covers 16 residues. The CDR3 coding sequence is TGCGCCAGCAGCCAAGATCTAGTTTTTCTGAACTTTGGCTACACCTTC. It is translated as CASSQDLVFLNFGYTF.

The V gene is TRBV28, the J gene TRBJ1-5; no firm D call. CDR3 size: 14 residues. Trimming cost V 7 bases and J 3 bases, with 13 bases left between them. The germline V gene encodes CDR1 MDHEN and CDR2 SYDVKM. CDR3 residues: CASKSGSINQPQHF. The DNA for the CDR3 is TGTGCCAGCAAATCTGGGTCAATCAATCAGCCCCAGCATTTT.

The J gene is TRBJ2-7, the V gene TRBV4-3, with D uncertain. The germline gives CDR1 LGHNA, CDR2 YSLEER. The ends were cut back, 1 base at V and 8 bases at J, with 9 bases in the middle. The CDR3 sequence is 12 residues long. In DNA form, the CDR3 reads TGCGCCAGCAGCCAAGGCCCCCAGCAGCAGTACTTC. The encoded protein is CASSQGPQQQYF.

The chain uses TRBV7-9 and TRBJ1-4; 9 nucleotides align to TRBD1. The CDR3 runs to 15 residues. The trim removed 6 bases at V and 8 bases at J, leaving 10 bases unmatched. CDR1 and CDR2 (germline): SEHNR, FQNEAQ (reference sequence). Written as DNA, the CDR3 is TGTGCCAGCAGTCCCGACAGGGGGAGGTTCGAAAAACTGTTTTTT. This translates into CASSPDRGRFEKLFF.